Listed below are T cell receptor beta chains from one sample, sequenced in a study of beta chain features in type 1 diabetes. Some clones are missing from TCRdb's copy, which holds only in-frame ones; the method was immunoSEQ multiplex PCR. The sample lists about 900,000 clones; 15% to 20% were seen once. Sequenced sample: naive CD4+ T cells from blood. All receptors come from a woman aged 18 to 35 in good health. The CDR3 runs from the conserved cysteine through the conserved F or W. Fields, in order: CDR3 protein, CDR3 DNA, V gene, J gene, clone size, D gene. A D gene is named only where the DNA matches it firmly. Clone size appears in some rows only: once, few, many, or a class for an expanded clone.

CSASLRQGMDF	TGCAGTGCTAGCTTGCGGCAGGGAATGGACTTC	TRBV20-1	TRBJ2-5	NA	NA
CASSLGVGPQPQHF	TGTGCCAGCAGCTTGGGGGTTGGTCCTCAGCCCCAGCATTTT	TRBV5-6	TRBJ1-5	few	NA
CASSQDGEGTEQFF	TGTGCCAGCAGCCAAGATGGAGAGGGCACTGAGCAGTTCTTC	TRBV4-2	TRBJ2-1	few	NA
CATTAAPPGRWTDTQYF	TGTGCCACCACAGCCGCTCCCCCGGGACGATGGACAGATACGCAGTATTTT	TRBV2	TRBJ2-3	NA	NA
CASSRDREETQYF	TGTGCCAGCAGCCGCGACAGGGAAGAGACCCAGTACTTC	TRBV6-5	TRBJ2-5	few	TRBD1
CASRPGTRTYEQYF	TGTGCCAGCAGGCCCGGGACAAGGACCTACGAGCAGTACTTC	TRBV28	TRBJ2-7	NA	NA
CASSAREGLAGRNTGELFF	TGTGCCAGCAGCGCACGGGAGGGACTAGCGGGACGAAACACCGGGGAGCTGTTTTTT	TRBV9	TRBJ2-2	NA	TRBD2
CASSYDGRGTQAFF	TGTGCCAGCAGCTACGACGGACGAGGAACGCAAGCTTTCTTT	TRBV7-3	TRBJ1-1	NA	NA
CASSQEAGGGEKLFF	TGTGCCAGCAGCCAAGAAGCGGGGGGAGGAGAAAAACTGTTTTTT	TRBV7-9	TRBJ1-4	few	NA
CASNWYNEQFF	TGTGCCAGCAACTGGTACAATGAGCAGTTCTTC	TRBV7-9	TRBJ2-1	NA	NA
CASTPWGIARVYEQYF	TGTGCCAGCACCCCCTGGGGGATCGCAAGGGTCTACGAGCAGTACTTC	TRBV28	TRBJ2-7	NA	NA
CASSVGGASNQPQHF	TGTGCCAGCAGCGTAGGGGGGGCGAGCAATCAGCCCCAGCATTTT	TRBV9	TRBJ1-5	few	NA
CASSQHRGSTYEQYF	TGCGCCAGCAGCCAGCACAGGGGTTCCACCTACGAGCAGTACTTC	TRBV4-3	TRBJ2-7	few	TRBD1